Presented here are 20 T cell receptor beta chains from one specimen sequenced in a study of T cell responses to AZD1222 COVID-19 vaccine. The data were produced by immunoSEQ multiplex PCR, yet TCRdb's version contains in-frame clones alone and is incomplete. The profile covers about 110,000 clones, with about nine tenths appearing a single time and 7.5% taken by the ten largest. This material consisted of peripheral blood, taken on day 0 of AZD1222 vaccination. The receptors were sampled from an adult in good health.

CDR3 bases: TGTGCCAGCAGCCAGGGTGCCCAACCGTACCAAGAGACCCAGTACTTC. Protein sequence: CASSQGAQPYQETQYF. V usage is TRBV11-3 and J usage is TRBJ2-5, with TRBD1 as a possible D gene (5 bases). V was cut by 5 bases and J by 0 bases, with 16 bases left in between. The CDR3 totals 16 residues. Germline CDR1 is SGHNT and CDR2 is YENEEA.

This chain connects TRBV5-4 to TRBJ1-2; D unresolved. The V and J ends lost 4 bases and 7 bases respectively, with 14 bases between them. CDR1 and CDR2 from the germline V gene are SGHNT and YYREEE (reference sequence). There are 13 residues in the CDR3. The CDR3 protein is CASSSLEETGYTF. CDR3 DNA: TGTGCCAGCAGCAGCTTGGAAGAGACTGGCTACACCTTC. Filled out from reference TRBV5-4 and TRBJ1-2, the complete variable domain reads ETGVTQSPTHLIKTRGQQVTLRCSSQSGHNTVSWYQQALGQGPQFIFQYYREEENGRGNFPPRFSGLQFPNYSSELNVNALELDDSALYLCASSSLEETGYTFGSGTRLTVV.

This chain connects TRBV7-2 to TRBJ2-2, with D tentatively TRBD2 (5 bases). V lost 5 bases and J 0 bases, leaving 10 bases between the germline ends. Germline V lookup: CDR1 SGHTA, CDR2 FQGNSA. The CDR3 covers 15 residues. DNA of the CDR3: TGTGCCAGCAGCATCAATAGCGCGAACACCGGGGAGCTGTTTTTT. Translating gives CASSINSANTGELFF.

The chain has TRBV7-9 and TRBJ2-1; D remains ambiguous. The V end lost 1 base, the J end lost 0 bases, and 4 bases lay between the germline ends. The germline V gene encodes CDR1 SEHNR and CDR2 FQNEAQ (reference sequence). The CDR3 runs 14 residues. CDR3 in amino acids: CASSLVGSYNEQFF. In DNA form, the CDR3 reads TGTGCCAGCAGCTTAGTGGGCTCCTACAATGAGCAGTTCTTC.

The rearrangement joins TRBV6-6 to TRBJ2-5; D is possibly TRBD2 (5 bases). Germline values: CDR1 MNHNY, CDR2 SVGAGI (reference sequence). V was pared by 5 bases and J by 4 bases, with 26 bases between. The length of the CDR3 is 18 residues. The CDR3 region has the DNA TGTGCCAGCAGTCAACAAACTTCATTAGTCAGAGGGCTAGAGACCCAGTACTTC. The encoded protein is CASSQQTSLVRGLETQYF.

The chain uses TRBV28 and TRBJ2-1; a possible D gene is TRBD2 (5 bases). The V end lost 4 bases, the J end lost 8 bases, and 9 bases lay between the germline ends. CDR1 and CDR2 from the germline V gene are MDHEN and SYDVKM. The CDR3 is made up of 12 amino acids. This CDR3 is CASSSPGYEQFF. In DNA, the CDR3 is TGTGCCAGCAGTTCCCCGGGGTATGAGCAGTTCTTC.

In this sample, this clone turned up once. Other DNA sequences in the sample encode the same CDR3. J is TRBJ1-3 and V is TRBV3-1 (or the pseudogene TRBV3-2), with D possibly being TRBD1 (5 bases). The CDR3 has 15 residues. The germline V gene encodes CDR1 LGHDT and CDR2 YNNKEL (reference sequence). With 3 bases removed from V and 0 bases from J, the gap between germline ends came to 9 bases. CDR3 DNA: TGTGCCAGCAGCCAGGACACCGTCTCTGGAAACACCATATATTTT. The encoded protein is CASSQDTVSGNTIYF.

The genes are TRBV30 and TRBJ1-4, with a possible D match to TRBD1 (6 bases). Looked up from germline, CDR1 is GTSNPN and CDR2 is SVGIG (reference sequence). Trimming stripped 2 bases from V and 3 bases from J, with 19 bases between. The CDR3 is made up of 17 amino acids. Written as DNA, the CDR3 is TGTGCCTGGAGTCTCCTTCCCTACAGGGATCCTAATGAAAAACTGTTTTTT. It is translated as CAWSLLPYRDPNEKLFF.

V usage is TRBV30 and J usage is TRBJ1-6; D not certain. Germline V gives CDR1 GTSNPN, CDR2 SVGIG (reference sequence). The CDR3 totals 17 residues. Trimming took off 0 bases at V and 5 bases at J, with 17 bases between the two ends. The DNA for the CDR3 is TGTGCCTGGAGTGTACAGATAACGGCCGTCGATAATTCACCCCTCCACTTT. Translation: CAWSVQITAVDNSPLHF.

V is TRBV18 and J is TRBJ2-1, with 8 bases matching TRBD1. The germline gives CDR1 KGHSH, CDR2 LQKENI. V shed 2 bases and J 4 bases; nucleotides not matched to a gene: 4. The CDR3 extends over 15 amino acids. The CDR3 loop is CASSPGQGRYNEQFF. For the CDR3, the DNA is TGTGCCAGCTCACCAGGACAGGGACGATACAATGAGCAGTTCTTC.

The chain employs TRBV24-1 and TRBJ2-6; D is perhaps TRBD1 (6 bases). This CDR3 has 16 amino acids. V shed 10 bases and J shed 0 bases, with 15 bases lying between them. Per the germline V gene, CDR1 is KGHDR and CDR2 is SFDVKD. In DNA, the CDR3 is TGTGCCACTCGCGACAGGACCGGCTCTGGGGCCAACGTCCTGACTTTC. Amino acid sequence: CATRDRTGSGANVLTF.

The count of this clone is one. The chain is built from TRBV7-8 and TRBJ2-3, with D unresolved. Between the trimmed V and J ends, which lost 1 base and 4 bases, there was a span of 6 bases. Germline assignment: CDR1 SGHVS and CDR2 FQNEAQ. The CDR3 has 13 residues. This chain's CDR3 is CASSLGGADTQYF. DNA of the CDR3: TGTGCCAGCAGCTTAGGTGGGGCAGATACGCAGTATTTT.

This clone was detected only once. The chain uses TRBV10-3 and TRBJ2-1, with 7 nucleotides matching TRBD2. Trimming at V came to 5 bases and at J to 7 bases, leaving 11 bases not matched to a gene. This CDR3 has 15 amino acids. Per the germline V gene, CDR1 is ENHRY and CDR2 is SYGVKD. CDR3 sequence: CAISPPGLGSNEQFF. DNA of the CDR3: TGTGCCATCAGTCCCCCCGGACTAGGGAGTAATGAGCAGTTCTTC.

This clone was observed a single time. CDR3 sequence: CASSQPQGNNEKLFF. Written as DNA, the CDR3 is TGCGCCAGCAGCCAACCACAGGGAAATAATGAAAAACTGTTTTTT. The V gene is TRBV4-1, the J gene TRBJ1-4; a possible D gene is TRBD1 (6 bases). Germline lookup yields CDR1 MGHRA and CDR2 YSYEKL. Between the trimmed V and J ends, which lost 2 bases and 4 bases, there was a span of 11 bases. The CDR3 totals 15 residues.

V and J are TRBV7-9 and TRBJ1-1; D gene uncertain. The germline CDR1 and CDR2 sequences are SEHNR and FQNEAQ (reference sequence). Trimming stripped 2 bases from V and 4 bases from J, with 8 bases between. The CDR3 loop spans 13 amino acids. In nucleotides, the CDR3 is TGTGCCAGCAGCTTACAGGAGAGCACTGAAGCTTTCTTT. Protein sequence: CASSLQESTEAFF.

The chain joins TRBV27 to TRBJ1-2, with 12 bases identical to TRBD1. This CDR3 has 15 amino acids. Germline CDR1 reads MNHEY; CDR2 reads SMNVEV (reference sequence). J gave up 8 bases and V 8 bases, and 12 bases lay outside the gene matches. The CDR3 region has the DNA TGTGCCAGCGGATTGGGGACAGGGGGCGCGGAAGGCTACACCTTC. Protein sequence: CASGLGTGGAEGYTF.

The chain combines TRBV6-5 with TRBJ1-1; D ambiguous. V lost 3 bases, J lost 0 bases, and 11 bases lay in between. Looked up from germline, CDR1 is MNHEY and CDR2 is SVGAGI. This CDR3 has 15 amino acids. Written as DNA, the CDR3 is TGTGCCAGCAGTTATTCGGCAGCCATGAACACTGAAGCTTTCTTT. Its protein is CASSYSAAMNTEAFF.

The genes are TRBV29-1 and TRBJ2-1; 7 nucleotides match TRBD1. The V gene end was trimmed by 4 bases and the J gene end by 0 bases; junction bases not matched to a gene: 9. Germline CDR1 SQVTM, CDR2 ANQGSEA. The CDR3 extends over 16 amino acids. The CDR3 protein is CSVARQGSSSYNEQFF. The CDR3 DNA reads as TGCAGCGTTGCACGACAGGGCTCTAGCTCCTACAATGAGCAGTTCTTC.

The CDR3 bases are TGTGCCAGCAGCCCAGGACTTTCTGGAAACACCATATATTTT. It encodes CASSPGLSGNTIYF. This chain joins TRBV7-9 and TRBJ1-3, with D hard to call. The germline V and J ends were trimmed by 5 bases and 1 base, with 9 bases remaining between them. The CDR3 is 14 amino acids. Germline V gene lookup returns CDR1 SEHNR and CDR2 FQNEAQ (reference sequence).

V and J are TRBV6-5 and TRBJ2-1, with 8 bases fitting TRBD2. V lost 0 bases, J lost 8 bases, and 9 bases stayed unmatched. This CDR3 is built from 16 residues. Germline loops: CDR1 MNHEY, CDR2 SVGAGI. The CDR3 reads CASSYSIPGGQDEQFF. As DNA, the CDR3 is TGTGCCAGCAGTTACTCGATACCGGGAGGGCAAGATGAGCAGTTCTTC.